The 19 T cell receptor beta chains presented below share a single source sample, sequenced in a study of blood T cell repertoires in COVID-19. The method was immunoSEQ multiplex PCR; TCRdb's version includes in-frame clones alone and lacks a portion of them. The sample lists 200,000 to 250,000 clones, 89% occurring once. The sequencing input was peripheral blood. Every receptor here comes from a man between 60 and 70 years old who had recovered from COVID-19.

The rearrangement links TRBV5-1 to TRBJ2-7; D is unresolved. The CDR3 has 13 amino acids. Trimming pared 0 bases from V and 1 base from J, leaving 5 bases between. CDR1 is SGHRS and CDR2 is YFSETQ in the germline V gene. The CDR3 nucleotides are TGCGCCAGCAGCTTGGTTGCGTCCTACGAGCAGTACTTC. This codes for CASSLVASYEQYF.

The chain is built from TRBV27 and TRBJ1-5; D possibly corresponds to TRBD1 (6 bases). V lost 5 bases, J lost 0 bases, and 17 bases lay in between. There are 17 residues in the CDR3. Per germline, CDR1 MNHEY and CDR2 SMNVEV (reference sequence). As DNA, the CDR3 is TGTGCCAGCAGTCGGTCCCGGGACATTTATAGCAATCAGCCCCAGCATTTT. It encodes CASSRSRDIYSNQPQHF.

This rearrangement joins TRBV6-5 to TRBJ1-1; tentative D call: TRBD1 (5 bases). Germline V gene sequence: CDR1 MNHEY, CDR2 SVGAGI. The ends were cut back, 2 bases at V and 0 bases at J, with 7 bases in the middle. The CDR3 runs to 14 residues. The DNA of the CDR3 is TGTGCCAGCAGTTACGACAGATTGAACACTGAAGCTTTCTTT. It codes for CASSYDRLNTEAFF.

The chain has TRBV7-9 and TRBJ1-1; weak D call: TRBD1 (6 bases). Germline CDR1 and CDR2: SEHNR and FQNEAQ (reference sequence). The ends were cut back, 7 bases at V and 2 bases at J, with 14 bases in the middle. The CDR3 runs 14 residues. In nucleotides, the CDR3 is TGTGCCAGCATCAGGAAGGACAGTAACACTGAAGCTTTCTTT. It codes for CASIRKDSNTEAFF.

The chain combines TRBV4-3 with TRBJ2-5; TRBD1 agrees at 8 bases. The V gene's germline CDR1 is LGHNA and CDR2 YSLEER. The V gene end was trimmed by 6 bases and the J gene end by 3 bases; junction bases not matched to a gene: 3. This CDR3 has 13 amino acids. The CDR3 sequence is CASSRGQEETQYF. As DNA, the CDR3 is TGCGCCAGCAGTCGGGGACAGGAAGAGACCCAGTACTTC.

The chain is built from TRBV30 and TRBJ2-1; unclear D gene. The CDR3 sequence is 16 residues long. Germline lookup yields CDR1 GTSNPN and CDR2 SVGIG (reference sequence). The V end was cut by 2 bases, the J end by 0 bases, with 14 bases between. The CDR3: CAWSSSRTSSYNEQFF. CDR3 bases: TGTGCCTGGAGTTCTTCCCGAACGAGCTCCTACAATGAGCAGTTCTTC.

This chain uses TRBV19 with TRBJ2-3; D remains ambiguous. Germline CDR1 and CDR2: LNHDA and SQIVND (reference sequence). The germline V and J ends were trimmed by 8 bases and 1 base, with 10 bases remaining between them. The CDR3 extends over 13 amino acids. For the CDR3, the DNA is TGTGCCAGTCGAGAGCCCGGCACAGATACGCAGTATTTT. As protein: CASREPGTDTQYF.

The CDR3 loop reads CASGPYTGNTIYF. Written as DNA, the CDR3 is TGTGCCAGCGGGCCCTACACTGGAAACACCATATATTTT. This rearrangement joins TRBV6-5 to TRBJ1-3, with D uncertain. The length of the CDR3 is 13 residues. V was pared by 8 bases and J by 2 bases, with 10 bases between. Germline assignment: CDR1 MNHEY and CDR2 SVGAGI.

CDR3 coding DNA: TGTGCCACCAGCAGAGCACGAGGCACTGAAGCTTTCTTT. It translates to CATSRARGTEAFF. The chain uses TRBV15 and TRBJ1-1; no firm D call. Between the trimmed V and J ends, which lost 1 base and 4 bases, there was a span of 7 bases. Germline lookup yields CDR1 LNHNV and CDR2 YYDKDF (reference sequence). The CDR3 consists of 13 residues.

J is TRBJ2-1 and V is TRBV7-2, with D maybe TRBD2 (5 bases). Trimming took off 0 bases at V and 7 bases at J, with 16 bases between the two ends. CDR1 is SGHTA, CDR2 FQGNSA, per germline. The CDR3 is 16 amino acids. The CDR3, as DNA: TGTGCCAGCAGCTTAGCGGACTCCGACCCGGGGAATGAGCAGTTCTTC. Its protein product is CASSLADSDPGNEQFF.

There are a few counts of this clone. The V call is TRBV5-5, the J call TRBJ1-5; 10 bases map to TRBD1. The CDR3 totals 18 residues. Germline V gene lookup returns CDR1 SGHKS and CDR2 YYEKEE (reference sequence). J gave up 0 bases and V 3 bases, and 9 bases lay outside the gene matches. The CDR3 is CASSSGTGELFSNQPQHF. The CDR3 coding sequence is TGTGCCAGCAGCTCCGGGACAGGGGAATTATTTAGCAATCAGCCCCAGCATTTT.

This sequence joins TRBV5-1 and TRBJ2-3, with a possible D match to TRBD1 (6 bases). The V gene lost 4 bases and the J gene lost 5 bases, with 14 bases spanning the gap. Germline CDR1 SGHRS, CDR2 YFSETQ. The CDR3 has 14 amino acids. Written as DNA, the CDR3 is TGCGCCAGCAGCCCGGTCGCAGGGGAAGATACGCAGTATTTT. As protein: CASSPVAGEDTQYF. Looking up the rest from reference TRBV5-1 and TRBJ2-3 gives the full variable domain: KAGVTQTPRYLIKTRGQQVTLSCSPISGHRSVSWYQQTPGQGLQFLFEYFSETQRNKGNFPGRFSGRQFSNSRSEMNVSTLELGDSALYLCASSPVAGEDTQYFGPGTRLTVL.

The V gene is TRBV6-2 or TRBV6-3, the J gene TRBJ1-2; 7 bases agree with TRBD1. CDR3 length: 18 amino acids. The germline V gene has CDR1 MNHEY and CDR2 SVGEGT. The J segment lost 0 bases and the V segment lost 0 bases, leaving 10 bases of the junction unmatched. CDR3 in DNA: TGTGCCAGCAGTTACTCACTCCGGGACAGCGAAGCTAACTATGGCTACACCTTC. This sequence encodes CASSYSLRDSEANYGYTF.

The chain joins TRBV20-1 to TRBJ2-7, with D possibly TRBD1 on 5 matching bases. Deletions cut 3 bases from V and 0 bases from J, with 12 bases between. Per the germline V gene, CDR1 is DFQATT and CDR2 is SNEGSKA (reference sequence). The CDR3 has 14 amino acids. As DNA, the CDR3 is TGCAGTGCTAGTCCCTCCAGGGTCTCCTACGAGCAGTACTTC. This gives the protein CSASPSRVSYEQYF.

The gene calls are TRBV11-2 and TRBJ2-7; 14 bases match TRBD2. This CDR3 contains 14 residues. The trim removed 6 bases at V and 5 bases at J, leaving 3 bases unmatched. Germline V gene data show CDR1 as SGHAT and CDR2 as FQNNGV. The CDR3 DNA follows: TGTGCCAGCAGTCGGACTAGCGGGGGGAACGAGCAGTACTTC. It yields the protein CASSRTSGGNEQYF.

J is TRBJ2-1 and V is TRBV3-1 (or the pseudogene TRBV3-2); D call uncertain. The CDR3 runs to 15 residues. Deletions cut 2 bases from V and 1 base from J, with 9 bases between. Per germline, CDR1 LGHDT and CDR2 YNNKEL (reference sequence). The CDR3 nucleotides read TGTGCCAGCAGCCAAAGGAGTATATCCTACAATGAGCAGTTCTTC. Residues: CASSQRSISYNEQFF.

The rearrangement joins TRBV5-4 to TRBJ2-5, with 9 nucleotides matching TRBD1. The germline CDR1 and CDR2 sequences are SGHNT and YYREEE (reference sequence). CDR3 length equals 16 residues. Trimming took 2 bases from V and 2 from J; bases not matched to a gene: 7. CDR3 DNA sequence: TGTGCCAGCAGCTTCAGGACAGGGGAGAATCAAGAGACCCAGTACTTC. This translates into CASSFRTGENQETQYF.

The chain links TRBV9 to TRBJ2-7; 8 nucleotides agree with TRBD2. Germline-derived CDR1 and CDR2 are SGDLS and YYNGEE. The trim removed 0 bases at V and 5 bases at J, leaving 7 bases unmatched. The CDR3 length is 15 residues. The CDR3, as DNA: TGTGCCAGCAGCGTAGACGTAGCGGGACCACACGAGCAGTACTTC. Its protein product is CASSVDVAGPHEQYF.

The V call is TRBV19, the J call TRBJ2-5; 9 bases are shared with TRBD2. This CDR3 is built from 19 residues. The trim removed 4 bases at V and 3 bases at J, leaving 18 bases unmatched. CDR1 LNHDA and CDR2 SQIVND come from the germline V gene (reference sequence). CDR3 sequence: CASSTHGMRAGGTEETQYF. In nucleotides, the CDR3 is TGTGCCAGTAGTACCCACGGGATGAGGGCGGGAGGGACCGAAGAGACCCAGTACTTC.